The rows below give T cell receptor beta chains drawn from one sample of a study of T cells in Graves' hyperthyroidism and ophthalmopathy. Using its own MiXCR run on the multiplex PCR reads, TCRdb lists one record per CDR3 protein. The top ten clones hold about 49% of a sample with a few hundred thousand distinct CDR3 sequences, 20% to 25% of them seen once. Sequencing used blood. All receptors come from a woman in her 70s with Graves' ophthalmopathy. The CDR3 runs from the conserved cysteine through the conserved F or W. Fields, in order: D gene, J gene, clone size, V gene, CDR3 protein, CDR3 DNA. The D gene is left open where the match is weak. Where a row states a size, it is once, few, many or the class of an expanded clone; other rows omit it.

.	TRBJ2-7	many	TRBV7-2	CASSLGPLGGEQYF	TGTGCCAGCAGCTTAGGGCCGTTGGGGGGCGAGCAGTACTTC
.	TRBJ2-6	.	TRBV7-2	CASSVDWISGANVLTF	TGTGCCAGCAGCGTGGACTGGATCTCTGGGGCCAACGTCCTGACTTTC
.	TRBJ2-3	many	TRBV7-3	CASSLTSSTDTQYF	TGTGCCAGCAGTCTCACTAGTAGCACAGATACGCAGTATTTT
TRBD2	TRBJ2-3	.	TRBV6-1	CASSQSPSGRTDTQYF	TGTGCCAGCAGCCAGTCCCCTAGCGGGAGAACAGATACGCAGTATTTT
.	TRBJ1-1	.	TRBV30	CAWSYGNTEAFF	TGTGCCTGGAGTTACGGGAACACTGAAGCTTTCTTT
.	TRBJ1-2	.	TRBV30	CAWIKDHYGYTF	TGTGCCTGGATTAAGGACCACTATGGCTACACCTTC
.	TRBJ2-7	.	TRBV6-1	CASRSWTGQKYF	TGTGCCAGCAGGAGTTGGACCGGCCAGAAGTACTTC
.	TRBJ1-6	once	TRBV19	CASSIGTTYNSPLHF	TGTGCCAGTAGTATCGGGACAACCTATAATTCACCCCTCCACTTT
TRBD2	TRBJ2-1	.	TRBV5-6	CASSRPLVGLAGFSRSYNEQFF	TGTGCCAGCAGCCGACCTTTGGTTGGACTAGCGGGTTTTAGTCGCTCCTACAATGAGCAGTTCTTC
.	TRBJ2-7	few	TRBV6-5	CASSDSCRGLSYEQYF	TGTGCCAGCAGTGACTCGTGCAGGGGCCTATCCTACGAGCAGTACTTC
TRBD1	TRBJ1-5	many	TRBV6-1	CASKATGGYSNQPQHF	TGTGCCAGCAAGGCGACAGGGGGCTATAGCAATCAGCCCCAGCATTTT
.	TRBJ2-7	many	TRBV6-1	CASSRGVHEQYF	TGTGCCAGCAGCAGAGGGGTCCACGAGCAGTACTTC
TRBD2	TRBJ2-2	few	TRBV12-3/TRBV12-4	CASSLASGRVNTGELFF	TGTGCCAGCAGTTTGGCTAGCGGGAGAGTAAACACCGGGGAGCTGTTTTTT
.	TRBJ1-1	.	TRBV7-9	CASSLIPENTEAFF	TGTGCCAGCAGCTTAATTCCGGAGAACACTGAAGCTTTCTTT
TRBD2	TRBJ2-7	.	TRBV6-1	CASTRTSGSTYEQYF	TGTGCCAGCACCCGGACTAGCGGGAGCACCTACGAGCAGTACTTC
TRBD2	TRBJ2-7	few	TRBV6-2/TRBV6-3	CASSYIPGGYEQYF	TGTGCCAGCAGTTACATCCCGGGGGGCTACGAGCAGTACTTC
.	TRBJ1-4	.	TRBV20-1	CSARRRAGEKLFF	TGCAGTGCTAGACGGAGGGCAGGTGAAAAACTGTTTTTT
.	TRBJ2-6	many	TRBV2	CASSEVGPGANVLTF	TGTGCCAGCAGTGAGGTGGGGCCCGGGGCCAACGTCCTGACTTTC
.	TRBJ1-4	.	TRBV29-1	CSAVQGGNEKLFF	TGCAGCGCCGTACAGGGAGGTAATGAAAAACTGTTTTTT
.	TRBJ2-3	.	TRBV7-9	CASGAGSTDTQYF	TGTGCCAGCGGTGCAGGATCCACAGATACGCAGTATTTT
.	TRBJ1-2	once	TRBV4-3	CASSQDWVQGPGYTF	TGCGCCAGCAGCCAAGATTGGGTCCAGGGGCCTGGCTACACCTTC
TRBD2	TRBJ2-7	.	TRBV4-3	CASSQDMLAGSEQYF	TGCGCCAGCAGCCAAGATATGCTAGCGGGATCCGAGCAGTACTTC
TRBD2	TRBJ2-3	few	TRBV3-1	CASSQLAGRGGTDTQYF	TGTGCCAGCAGCCAACTAGCGGGCAGAGGCGGGACAGATACGCAGTATTTT
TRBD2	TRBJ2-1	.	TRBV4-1	CASSQEPSGYNEQFF	TGCGCCAGCAGCCAAGAACCTAGCGGTTACAATGAGCAGTTCTTC
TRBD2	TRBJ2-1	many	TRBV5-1	CASSGGGALYNEQFF	TGCGCCAGCAGCGGGGGGGGAGCCCTCTACAATGAGCAGTTCTTC
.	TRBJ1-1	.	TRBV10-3	CAISEWGPNTEAFF	TGTGCCATCAGTGAGTGGGGCCCGAACACTGAAGCTTTCTTT
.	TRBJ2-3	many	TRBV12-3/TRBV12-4	CASRGRQRVRDTQYF	TGTGCCAGCAGGGGCCGACAGAGGGTACGAGATACGCAGTATTTT
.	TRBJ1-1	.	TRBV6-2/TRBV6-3	CASSYTAGTEAFF	TGTGCCAGCAGTTATACCGCCGGGACAGAAGCTTTCTTT
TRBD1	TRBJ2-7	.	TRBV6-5	CASSSYGTGNHEQYF	TGTGCCAGCAGTTCCTACGGGACAGGGAACCACGAGCAGTACTTC
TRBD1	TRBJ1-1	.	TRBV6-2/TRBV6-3	CASSYPPQGRMNTEAFF	TGTGCCAGCAGTTACCCCCCACAGGGGCGAATGAACACTGAAGCTTTCTTT
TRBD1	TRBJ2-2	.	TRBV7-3	CASSSLDRGEAGELFF	TGTGCCAGCAGCTCCCTGGACAGGGGAGAGGCCGGGGAGCTGTTTTTT
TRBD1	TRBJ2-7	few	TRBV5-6	CASSRQGTYEQYF	TGTGCCAGCAGCCGACAGGGAACCTACGAGCAGTACTTC
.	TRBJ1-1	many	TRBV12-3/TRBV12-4	CASSPSQSRTEAFF	TGTGCCAGCAGCCCCTCCCAGAGCCGCACTGAAGCTTTCTTT
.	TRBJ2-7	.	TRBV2	CASSEVSSYEQYF	TGTGCCAGCAGTGAAGTCAGCTCCTACGAGCAGTACTTC
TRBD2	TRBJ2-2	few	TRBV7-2	CASSLGASGFTGELFF	TGTGCCAGCAGCTTAGGTGCTAGCGGGTTCACCGGGGAGCTGTTTTTT
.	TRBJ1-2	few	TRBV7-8	CASSTRDPNYGYTF	TGTGCCAGCAGCACCCGGGACCCAAACTATGGCTACACCTTC
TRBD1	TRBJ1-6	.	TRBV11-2	CASRAGQGRSPLHF	TGTGCCAGCAGGGCCGGACAGGGTCGCTCACCCCTCCACTTT
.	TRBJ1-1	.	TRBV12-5	CASGSRKRRYTEAFF	TGTGCTAGTGGCTCAAGGAAGAGGAGGTACACTGAAGCTTTCTTT
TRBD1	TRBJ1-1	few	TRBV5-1	CASSFYRGNTEAFF	TGCGCCAGCAGCTTTTACAGGGGGAACACTGAAGCTTTCTTT
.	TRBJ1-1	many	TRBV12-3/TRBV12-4	CASSLSSAGTEAFF	TGTGCCAGCAGTTTGTCGTCGGCGGGAACTGAAGCTTTCTTT
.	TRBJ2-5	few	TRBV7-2	CASSFGRRGGYQETQYF	TGTGCCAGCAGCTTCGGGCGGAGGGGCGGGTACCAAGAGACCCAGTACTTC